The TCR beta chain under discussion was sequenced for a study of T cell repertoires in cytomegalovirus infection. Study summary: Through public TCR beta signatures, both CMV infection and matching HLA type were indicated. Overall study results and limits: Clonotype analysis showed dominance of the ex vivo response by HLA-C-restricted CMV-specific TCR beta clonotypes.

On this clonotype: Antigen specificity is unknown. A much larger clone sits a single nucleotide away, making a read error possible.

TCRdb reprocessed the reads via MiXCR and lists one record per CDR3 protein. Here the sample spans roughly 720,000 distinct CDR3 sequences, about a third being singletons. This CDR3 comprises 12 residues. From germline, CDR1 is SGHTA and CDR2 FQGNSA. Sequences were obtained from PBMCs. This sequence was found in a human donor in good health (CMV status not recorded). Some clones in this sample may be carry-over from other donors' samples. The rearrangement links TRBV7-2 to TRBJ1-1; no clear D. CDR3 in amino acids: CASSLGFTEACF. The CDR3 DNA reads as TGTGCCAGCAGCTTAGGATTTACTGAAGCTTGCTTT. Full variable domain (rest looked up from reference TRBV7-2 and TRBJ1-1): GAGVSQSPSNKVTEKGKDVELRCDPISGHTALYWYRQSLGQGLEFLIYFQGNSAPDKSGLPSDRFSAERTGGSVSTLTIQRTQQEDSAVYLCASSLGFTEACFGQGTRLTVV.